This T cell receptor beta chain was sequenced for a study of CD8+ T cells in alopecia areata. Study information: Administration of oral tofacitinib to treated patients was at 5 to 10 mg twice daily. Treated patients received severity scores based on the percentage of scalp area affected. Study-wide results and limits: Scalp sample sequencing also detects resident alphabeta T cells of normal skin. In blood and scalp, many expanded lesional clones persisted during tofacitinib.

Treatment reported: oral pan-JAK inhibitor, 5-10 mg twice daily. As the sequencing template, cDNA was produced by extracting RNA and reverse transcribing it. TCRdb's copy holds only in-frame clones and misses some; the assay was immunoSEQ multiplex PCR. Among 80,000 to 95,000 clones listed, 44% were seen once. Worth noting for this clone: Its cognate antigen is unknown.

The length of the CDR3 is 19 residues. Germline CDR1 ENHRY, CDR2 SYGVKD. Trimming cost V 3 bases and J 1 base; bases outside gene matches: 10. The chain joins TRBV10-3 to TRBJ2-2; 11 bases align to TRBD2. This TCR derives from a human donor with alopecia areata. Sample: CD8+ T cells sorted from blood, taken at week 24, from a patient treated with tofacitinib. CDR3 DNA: TGTGCCATCAGTGACCTGACCTTAGCGGGAGGGAAGAACACCGGGGAGCTGTTTTTT. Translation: CAISDLTLAGGKNTGELFF.